This T cell receptor beta chain was identified in a study of blood T cells in healthy people across ages. Study outcomes and limitations: Older age went with lower TCR beta diversity per million T cells, in a roughly linear way.

A second PCR of about 6 to 11 cycles used a sample-barcoded 5' primer and a J-beta primer mix. MiXCR, run by TCRdb on the 5' RACE reads, gives a single entry per CDR3 protein. The sample holds over 1,500,000 distinct CDR3 sequences; roughly two fifths are singletons and the top ten take more than 20%. There are 17 residues in the CDR3. The ends lost 5 bases at V and 4 bases at J; junction bases unmatched: 16. The germline CDR1 and CDR2 sequences are SGHTA and FQGNSA. This clonotype was observed a handful of times. What it recognizes is unknown. The material sequenced was blood. This receptor was taken from a human donor in good health. The chain carries TRBV7-2 and TRBJ2-5; 7 nucleotides match TRBD2. CDR3 in DNA: TGTGCCAGCAGCCCACCGTCTCGCGGGGGTTTACTAGAGACCCAGTACTTC. Amino acid sequence: CASSPPSRGGLLETQYF.